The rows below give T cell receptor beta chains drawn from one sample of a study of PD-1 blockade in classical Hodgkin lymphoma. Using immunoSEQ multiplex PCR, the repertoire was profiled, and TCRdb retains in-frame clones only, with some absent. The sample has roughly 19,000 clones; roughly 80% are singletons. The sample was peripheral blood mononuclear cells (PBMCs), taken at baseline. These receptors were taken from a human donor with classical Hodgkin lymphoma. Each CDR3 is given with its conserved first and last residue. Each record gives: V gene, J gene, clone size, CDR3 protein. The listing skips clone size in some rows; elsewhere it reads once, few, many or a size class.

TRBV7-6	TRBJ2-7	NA	CASSVGLPHYEQYF
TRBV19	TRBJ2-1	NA	CASAYGGTYNEQFF
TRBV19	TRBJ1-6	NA	CASSGGGSSYNSPLHF
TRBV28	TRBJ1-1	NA	CASSSGRQNTEAFF
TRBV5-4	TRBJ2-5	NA	CASSPPSQETQYF
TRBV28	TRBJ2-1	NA	CASSNNEQFF
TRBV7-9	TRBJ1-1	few	CASSWAGKPNTEAFF
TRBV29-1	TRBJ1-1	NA	CSVRTGQGLIEAFF
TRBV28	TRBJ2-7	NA	CASSRLSWDRAYEQYF
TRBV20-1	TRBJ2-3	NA	CSAADNTQYF
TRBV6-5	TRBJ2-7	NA	CASSYTGTGRRREQYF
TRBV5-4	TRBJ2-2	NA	CASSPEGAGTGELFF
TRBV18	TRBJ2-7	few	CASSPRTSGGAREQYF
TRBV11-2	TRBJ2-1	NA	CASSLGTGVRHEQFF
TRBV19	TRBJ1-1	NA	CASSMGGSGSTEAFF
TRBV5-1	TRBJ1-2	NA	CASSSEETGYGYTF
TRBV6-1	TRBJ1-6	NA	CASSEVHSHNSPLHF
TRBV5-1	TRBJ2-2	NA	CASSLDGQGGTGELFF
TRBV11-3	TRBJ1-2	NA	CASSSGQGIDGYTF
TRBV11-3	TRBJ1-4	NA	CASSPTGEDNEKLFF
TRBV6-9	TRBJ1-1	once	CASSYSTGGLGEAFF
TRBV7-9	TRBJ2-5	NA	CASSITGRQETQYF
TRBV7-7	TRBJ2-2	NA	CASSLNGGNRGELFF
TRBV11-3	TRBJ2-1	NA	CASSPLLGAAGLNEQFF
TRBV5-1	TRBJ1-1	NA	CASSSTTGGGTFF
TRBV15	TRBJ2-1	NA	CATRGGGAPYVEQFF
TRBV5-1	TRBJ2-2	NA	CASSFTGVNTGELFF
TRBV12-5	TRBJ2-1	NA	CASGPDRPSYNEQFF
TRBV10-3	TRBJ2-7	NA	CAIGERPYEQYF
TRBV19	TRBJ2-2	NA	CASSIAPINTGELFF
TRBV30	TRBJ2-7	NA	CAWSTGGSYEQYF